The 2 T cell receptor beta chains below all came from one sample that was sequenced in a study of T cell changes during pregnancy in multiple sclerosis. The protocol was immunoSEQ multiplex PCR, while the TCRdb copy is restricted to in-frame clones and leaves out a portion. Of roughly 80,000 clones in the sample, 92% are singletons; the top ten hold around 1.4%. This material consisted of peripheral blood, taken before pregnancy. The receptors come from a female donor with multiple sclerosis, enrolled in a pregnancy study.

This clone has only one observation. J is TRBJ2-5 and V is TRBV7-8, with 7 bases identical to TRBD1. V lost 3 bases and J lost 5; bases outside the gene matches: 12. The CDR3 is made up of 16 amino acids. The germline gives CDR1 SGHVS, CDR2 FQNEAQ. The CDR3 sequence: CASSLGALQGYETQYF. The CDR3 region has the DNA TGTGCCAGCAGCTTGGGGGCCCTACAGGGGTACGAGACCCAGTACTTC.

The CDR3 spells CASSETRFSYEQYF. CDR3 nucleotide sequence: TGTGCCAGCAGCGAAACCAGGTTCTCCTACGAGCAGTACTTC. The J gene is TRBJ2-7, the V gene TRBV7-3, with D unresolved. In germline, CDR1 is SGHTA, CDR2 FQGTGA. The CDR3 sequence is 14 residues long. With 5 bases removed from V and 0 bases from J, the gap between germline ends came to 11 bases.